This is a list of T cell receptor beta chains from one sample in a study of T-cell memory formation after mild COVID-19. In TCRdb, the 5' RACE reads were re-called with MiXCR into one record per CDR3 protein. The sample carries about half a million distinct CDR3 sequences, roughly 18% recorded once. What was sequenced was PBMCs or a T cell subset sorted from them (not recorded which). These receptors were obtained from an adult woman who had mild COVID-19 (a few samples of this study predate the infection). Cell type and time point are not known. CDR3s include the opening cysteine and the closing phenylalanine or tryptophan. Fields, in order: V gene, clone size, J gene, D gene, CDR3 protein, CDR3 DNA. D genes are given only for firm matches. Clone size appears in some rows only: once, few, many, or a class for an expanded clone.

v_gene: TRBV9; abundance: .; j_gene: TRBJ1-4; d_gene: TRBD1; CDR3aa: CASSAGGEWEKLFF; CDR3nt: TGTGCCAGCAGCGCAGGGGGCGAGTGGGAAAAACTGTTTTTT
v_gene: TRBV5-5; abundance: few; j_gene: TRBJ2-7; d_gene: TRBD1; CDR3aa: CASSLAGTDGTYEQYF; CDR3nt: TGTGCCAGCAGCTTGGCCGGGACAGACGGAACCTACGAGCAGTACTTC
v_gene: TRBV3-1; abundance: .; j_gene: TRBJ1-2; d_gene: TRBD1; CDR3aa: CASSHTGTGGQNGYTF; CDR3nt: TGTGCCAGCAGCCATACCGGGACAGGGGGCCAGAATGGCTACACCTTC
v_gene: TRBV15; abundance: few; j_gene: TRBJ2-7; d_gene: .; CDR3aa: CATRGTPGDEQYF; CDR3nt: TGTGCCACCCGGGGAACCCCTGGGGACGAGCAGTACTTC
v_gene: TRBV7-8; abundance: .; j_gene: TRBJ2-7; d_gene: .; CDR3aa: CASRPQRGVSYEQYF; CDR3nt: TGTGCCAGCAGACCCCAGAGGGGGGTATCCTACGAGCAGTACTTC
v_gene: TRBV10-3; abundance: few; j_gene: TRBJ1-2; d_gene: .; CDR3aa: CAISETGRSYGYTF; CDR3nt: TGTGCCATCAGTGAGACGGGACGGTCCTATGGCTACACCTTC
v_gene: TRBV5-1; abundance: .; j_gene: TRBJ1-1; d_gene: .; CDR3aa: CASREIQGQGEAFF; CDR3nt: TGCGCCAGCAGAGAAATACAGGGCCAAGGTGAAGCTTTCTTT
v_gene: TRBV7-9; abundance: many; j_gene: TRBJ2-2; d_gene: TRBD1; CDR3aa: CASSSKFLQGTQRTGELFF; CDR3nt: TGTGCCAGCAGCTCCAAATTTCTACAGGGGACCCAACGGACCGGGGAGCTGTTTTTT
v_gene: TRBV12-3/TRBV12-4; abundance: few; j_gene: TRBJ2-1; d_gene: TRBD2; CDR3aa: CASSLEGLAGYNEQFF; CDR3nt: TGTGCCAGCAGTTTAGAGGGACTAGCGGGTTACAATGAGCAGTTCTTC
v_gene: TRBV12-3/TRBV12-4; abundance: many; j_gene: TRBJ2-5; d_gene: .; CDR3aa: CASSFQRTAQETQYF; CDR3nt: TGTGCCAGCAGTTTTCAGAGGACGGCCCAAGAGACCCAGTACTTC
v_gene: TRBV5-1; abundance: .; j_gene: TRBJ2-1; d_gene: TRBD1; CDR3aa: CASSLTGTDDEQFF; CDR3nt: TGCGCCAGCAGCCTTACCGGGACAGACGATGAGCAGTTCTTC
v_gene: TRBV11-2; abundance: .; j_gene: TRBJ1-1; d_gene: .; CDR3aa: CASSPGPFDSNTEAFF; CDR3nt: TGTGCCAGCAGCCCTGGCCCATTCGACAGCAACACTGAAGCTTTCTTT
v_gene: TRBV11-2; abundance: few; j_gene: TRBJ2-3; d_gene: TRBD2; CDR3aa: CASSYTSGGNTDTQYF; CDR3nt: TGTGCCAGCAGCTATACTAGCGGGGGAAACACAGATACGCAGTATTTT
v_gene: TRBV5-1; abundance: few; j_gene: TRBJ2-3; d_gene: .; CDR3aa: CASSSGLHTDTQYF; CDR3nt: TGCGCCAGCAGCTCGGGACTCCACACAGATACGCAGTATTTT
v_gene: TRBV6-5; abundance: .; j_gene: TRBJ2-1; d_gene: TRBD2; CDR3aa: CASSIHPGSGANSYNEQFF; CDR3nt: TGTGCCAGCAGTATTCATCCAGGGAGCGGGGCCAACTCCTACAATGAGCAGTTCTTC
v_gene: TRBV6-2/TRBV6-3; abundance: .; j_gene: TRBJ2-7; d_gene: .; CDR3aa: CASSYPEYEQYF; CDR3nt: TGTGCCAGCAGTTACCCCGAATACGAGCAGTACTTC
v_gene: TRBV5-6; abundance: few; j_gene: TRBJ2-6; d_gene: .; CDR3aa: CASSMGAGGANVLTF; CDR3nt: TGTGCCAGCAGCATGGGTGCGGGGGGGGCCAACGTCCTGACTTTC
v_gene: TRBV7-8; abundance: few; j_gene: TRBJ2-3; d_gene: .; CDR3aa: CASSFLIMIQENTDTQYF; CDR3nt: TGTGCCAGCAGCTTTTTAATAATGATCCAGGAAAACACAGATACGCAGTATTTT
v_gene: TRBV12-3/TRBV12-4; abundance: .; j_gene: TRBJ2-1; d_gene: .; CDR3aa: CASSYARNEQFF; CDR3nt: TGTGCCAGCAGTTACGCAAGAAATGAGCAGTTCTTC
v_gene: TRBV7-6; abundance: once; j_gene: TRBJ1-1; d_gene: .; CDR3aa: CASSQGTLFTEAFF; CDR3nt: TGTGCCAGCAGCCAGGGTACGCTATTCACTGAAGCTTTCTTT
v_gene: TRBV6-5; abundance: few; j_gene: TRBJ1-1; d_gene: .; CDR3aa: CASSSRGSGSTEAFF; CDR3nt: TGTGCCAGCAGTTCCCGGGGCTCAGGGAGCACTGAAGCTTTCTTT
v_gene: TRBV2; abundance: .; j_gene: TRBJ1-5; d_gene: TRBD1; CDR3aa: CASSGTSGTVYSNQPQHF; CDR3nt: TGTGCCAGCAGTGGAACTTCCGGGACAGTTTATAGCAATCAGCCCCAGCATTTT
v_gene: TRBV4-2; abundance: .; j_gene: TRBJ1-1; d_gene: .; CDR3aa: CASSGVDMNTEAFF; CDR3nt: TGTGCCAGCAGCGGGGTCGACATGAACACTGAAGCTTTCTTT
v_gene: TRBV7-3; abundance: few; j_gene: TRBJ2-1; d_gene: TRBD2; CDR3aa: CASSLAAGAGEQFF; CDR3nt: TGTGCCAGCAGCTTAGCGGCGGGAGCGGGTGAGCAGTTCTTC
v_gene: TRBV7-6; abundance: few; j_gene: TRBJ2-7; d_gene: TRBD1; CDR3aa: CASSLDQGQAYEQYF; CDR3nt: TGTGCCAGCAGCTTAGATCAGGGACAGGCCTACGAGCAGTACTTC
v_gene: TRBV2; abundance: few; j_gene: TRBJ1-2; d_gene: .; CDR3aa: CASTLQGHGYTF; CDR3nt: TGTGCCAGCACCCTCCAGGGGCATGGCTACACCTTC
v_gene: TRBV5-1; abundance: .; j_gene: TRBJ2-2; d_gene: TRBD1; CDR3aa: CASSAKTGMAGELFF; CDR3nt: TGCGCCAGCAGCGCAAAGACAGGGATGGCCGGGGAGCTGTTTTTT
v_gene: TRBV12-3/TRBV12-4; abundance: many; j_gene: TRBJ2-1; d_gene: TRBD2; CDR3aa: CASRTSRYNEQFF; CDR3nt: TGTGCCAGTAGGACTAGCCGCTACAATGAGCAGTTCTTC
v_gene: TRBV10-3; abundance: few; j_gene: TRBJ1-1; d_gene: .; CDR3aa: CAISDPGLMNTEAFF; CDR3nt: TGTGCCATCAGTGACCCAGGGCTCATGAACACTGAAGCTTTCTTT
v_gene: TRBV7-9; abundance: few; j_gene: TRBJ1-2; d_gene: .; CDR3aa: CASSLEQGTYGYTF; CDR3nt: TGTGCCAGCAGCTTAGAGCAGGGGACCTATGGCTACACCTTC
v_gene: TRBV6-2/TRBV6-3; abundance: few; j_gene: TRBJ1-1; d_gene: .; CDR3aa: CASSFRQFSYMNTEAFF; CDR3nt: TGTGCCAGCAGTTTTCGCCAATTCAGTTACATGAACACTGAAGCTTTCTTT
v_gene: TRBV12-3/TRBV12-4; abundance: few; j_gene: TRBJ2-2; d_gene: .; CDR3aa: CASSFSPANTGELFF; CDR3nt: TGTGCCAGCAGTTTTTCCCCAGCGAACACCGGGGAGCTGTTTTTT
v_gene: TRBV5-1; abundance: .; j_gene: TRBJ2-3; d_gene: .; CDR3aa: CASTERATSDTQYF; CDR3nt: TGCGCCAGCACCGAAAGGGCCACGTCAGATACGCAGTATTTT
v_gene: TRBV2; abundance: .; j_gene: TRBJ2-7; d_gene: .; CDR3aa: CASSEVGSIPYF; CDR3nt: TGTGCCAGCAGTGAAGTCGGGTCGATTCCGTACTTC
v_gene: TRBV12-3/TRBV12-4; abundance: .; j_gene: TRBJ1-1; d_gene: TRBD1; CDR3aa: CASSPGQGGGNTEAFF; CDR3nt: TGTGCCAGCAGTCCCGGACAGGGGGGAGGGAACACTGAAGCTTTCTTT
v_gene: TRBV6-5; abundance: .; j_gene: TRBJ2-5; d_gene: TRBD2; CDR3aa: CASSYSPSGIQETQYF; CDR3nt: TGTGCCAGCAGTTACTCACCCAGCGGGATCCAAGAGACCCAGTACTTC
v_gene: TRBV7-2; abundance: few; j_gene: TRBJ2-3; d_gene: .; CDR3aa: CASSLATTTGTDTQYF; CDR3nt: TGTGCCAGCAGCTTAGCGACTACCACGGGAACAGATACGCAGTATTTT
v_gene: TRBV4-2; abundance: few; j_gene: TRBJ1-1; d_gene: TRBD1; CDR3aa: CASSQDRPGGTEAFF; CDR3nt: TGTGCCAGCAGCCAAGATCGGCCAGGGGGCACTGAAGCTTTCTTT
v_gene: TRBV9; abundance: .; j_gene: TRBJ2-1; d_gene: .; CDR3aa: CASSPTGGGEQFF; CDR3nt: TGTGCCAGCAGCCCGACCGGGGGTGGGGAGCAGTTCTTC
v_gene: TRBV29-1; abundance: many; j_gene: TRBJ2-7; d_gene: .; CDR3aa: CSASTFGRIYEQYF; CDR3nt: TGCAGCGCATCGACATTTGGACGGATCTACGAGCAGTACTTC
v_gene: TRBV9; abundance: few; j_gene: TRBJ1-1; d_gene: .; CDR3aa: CASSVDGSITEAFF; CDR3nt: TGTGCCAGCAGCGTAGATGGCAGCATCACTGAAGCTTTCTTT
v_gene: TRBV7-2; abundance: many; j_gene: TRBJ2-1; d_gene: TRBD2; CDR3aa: CASSKTSGTNEQFF; CDR3nt: TGTGCCAGCAGCAAGACTAGCGGCACCAATGAGCAGTTCTTC
v_gene: TRBV30; abundance: .; j_gene: TRBJ2-3; d_gene: TRBD2; CDR3aa: CASDPTSGGDSSTDTQYF; CDR3nt: TGTGCCTCCGACCCAACTAGCGGGGGAGACTCTAGCACAGATACGCAGTATTTT
v_gene: TRBV5-1; abundance: .; j_gene: TRBJ1-2; d_gene: .; CDR3aa: CASSDAGTGPYGYTF; CDR3nt: TGCGCCAGCAGCGACGCCGGGACGGGACCCTATGGCTACACCTTC
v_gene: TRBV4-1; abundance: once; j_gene: TRBJ2-4; d_gene: .; CDR3aa: CASSLEQPRAKNIQYF; CDR3nt: TGCGCCAGCAGCCTAGAGCAGCCTAGAGCCAAAAACATTCAGTACTTC
v_gene: TRBV5-1; abundance: .; j_gene: TRBJ2-3; d_gene: .; CDR3aa: CASRVQGGTDTQYF; CDR3nt: TGCGCCAGCAGAGTTCAGGGAGGCACAGATACGCAGTATTTT
v_gene: TRBV7-3; abundance: few; j_gene: TRBJ2-3; d_gene: TRBD2; CDR3aa: CASSSPSGAPGHTQYF; CDR3nt: TGTGCCAGCAGCTCCCCTAGCGGAGCACCGGGGCATACGCAGTATTTT
v_gene: TRBV19; abundance: .; j_gene: TRBJ2-2; d_gene: .; CDR3aa: CASWGWVDGELFF; CDR3nt: TGTGCCAGCTGGGGGTGGGTAGACGGGGAGCTGTTTTTT
v_gene: TRBV2; abundance: .; j_gene: TRBJ2-2; d_gene: .; CDR3aa: CASSVKGGTGELFF; CDR3nt: TGTGCCAGCAGTGTAAAGGGTGGCACCGGGGAGCTGTTTTTT
v_gene: TRBV18; abundance: few; j_gene: TRBJ2-5; d_gene: .; CDR3aa: CASSSSSTETQYF; CDR3nt: TGTGCCAGCTCATCGTCATCGACAGAGACCCAGTACTTC
v_gene: TRBV5-1; abundance: many; j_gene: TRBJ2-1; d_gene: .; CDR3aa: CASSHVSWGVVDNEQFF; CDR3nt: TGCGCCAGCAGCCACGTTAGCTGGGGAGTAGTTGACAATGAGCAGTTCTTC